Shown below are 15 T cell receptor beta chains from a single sample sequenced in a study of persistence of HIV-infected CD4 T cells. Their antigens are not known. The stimulus was lysate of CMV-infected fibroblasts, around 10 ug/mL. CD40L-negative CD69-negative CD45RO-high memory CD4+ T cells were sorted as populations depleted of antigen-responding cells. Sequencing used immunoSEQ version 4 in survey mode. TCRdb's copy holds only in-frame clones and misses some; the assay was immunoSEQ multiplex PCR. The sample records more than 30,000 clones, 82% being singletons. The sequences come from CD4+ T cells sorted from PBMCs after approximately 19-hour stimulation, collected from a patient who received antiretroviral therapy. The receptors were gathered from an adult woman with HIV who was CMV-seropositive.

V and J are TRBV28 and TRBJ1-5; the D is unclear. The CDR3 consists of 12 residues. The germline V gene has CDR1 MDHEN and CDR2 SYDVKM. V shed 5 bases and J shed 7 bases, with 9 bases lying between them. The CDR3 nucleotides are TGTGCCAGCAGTCCCTTAGTACAGCCCCAGCATTTT. This translates into CASSPLVQPQHF.

The chain joins TRBV29-1 to TRBJ2-2; D is undetermined. Trimming pared 7 bases from V and 4 bases from J, leaving 10 bases between. CDR3 length equals 12 residues. CDR1 and CDR2 from the germline V gene are SQVTM and ANQGSEA. The CDR3 spells CSGWHGTGELFF. The CDR3 nucleotides read TGCAGCGGCTGGCACGGCACCGGGGAGCTGTTTTTT.

The genes are TRBV9 and TRBJ1-2; D perhaps matches TRBD1 (6 bases). V lost 4 bases, J lost 5 bases, and 18 bases lay in between. Looked up from germline, CDR1 is SGDLS and CDR2 is YYNGEE. The CDR3 runs 15 residues. CDR3 loop: CASSKFQTGPYGYTF. In DNA form, the CDR3 reads TGTGCCAGCAGCAAGTTCCAGACAGGCCCATATGGCTACACCTTC.

V usage is TRBV6-5 and J usage is TRBJ1-1; D call uncertain. Germline V CDR1 and CDR2: MNHEY, SVGAGI. Trimming took 11 bases from V and 0 from J, leaving 13 bases between them. There are 13 residues in the CDR3. CDR3 sequence (DNA): TGTGCCGGCATAAGCCACATGAACACTGAAGCTTTCTTT. Protein: CAGISHMNTEAFF.

This chain uses TRBV19 with TRBJ1-1, with 7 bases aligning to TRBD1. CDR3 size: 13 residues. V lost 6 bases, J lost 5 bases, and 6 bases stayed unmatched. Germline V gene lookup returns CDR1 LNHDA and CDR2 SQIVND (reference sequence). The CDR3 nucleotides are TGTGCCAGTAGCCATCAGACAGGGACTGAAGCTTTCTTT. Its translation is CASSHQTGTEAFF.

This chain links TRBV7-9 with TRBJ1-2; TRBD1 aligns across 12 bases. Losses at the gene ends were 4 bases for V and 4 bases for J; bases not matched to a gene: 1. The CDR3 loop spans 14 amino acids. Germline lookup yields CDR1 SEHNR and CDR2 FQNEAQ (reference sequence). CDR3 amino acids: CASSSGQGAYGYTF. The CDR3 bases are TGTGCCAGCAGCTCGGGACAGGGGGCCTATGGCTACACCTTC.

CDR3 residues: CASSVGRGDYEQYF. The DNA for the CDR3 is TGCGCCAGCAGTGTCGGACGAGGGGACTACGAGCAGTACTTC. The V gene is TRBV10-2, the J gene TRBJ2-7; D assignment may be TRBD1 or TRBD2 (5 bases each). Deletions cut 4 bases from V and 3 bases from J, with 13 bases between. The CDR3 covers 14 residues. Germline loops: CDR1 WSHSY, CDR2 SAAADI.

The V call is TRBV9, the J call TRBJ2-2; the match to TRBD2 covers 7 bases. Germline V gene sequence: CDR1 SGDLS, CDR2 YYNGEE. CDR3 length: 14 residues. The J segment lost 4 bases and the V segment lost 3 bases, leaving 3 bases of the junction unmatched. The CDR3 DNA reads as TGTGCCAGCAGCGATGCTAGCGGCACCGGGGAGCTGTTTTTT. It is translated as CASSDASGTGELFF.

By sample fraction, this clone is medium-sized. This chain uses TRBV27 with TRBJ1-4; TRBD1 might be the D (5 bases). Trimming took off 8 bases at V and 0 bases at J, with 10 bases between the two ends. The germline V gene has CDR1 MNHEY and CDR2 SMNVEV (reference sequence). CDR3 length: 14 residues. The CDR3 region is CASARGPTNEKLFF. In DNA form, the CDR3 reads TGTGCCAGCGCGCGGGGCCCAACTAATGAAAAACTGTTTTTT.

The rearrangement joins TRBV11-1 to TRBJ2-1; no firm D call. The germline gives CDR1 SGHAT, CDR2 FQDESV (reference sequence). The CDR3 covers 14 residues. V lost 7 bases to trimming and J lost 3 bases, with 13 bases between them. The DNA for the CDR3 is TGTGCCAGCACCGAGGACCGGATCTACAATGAGCAGTTCTTC. It specifies CASTEDRIYNEQFF.

This clone has just a few counts. V gene TRBV7-2 combines with J gene TRBJ1-2; a weak D match, TRBD1 (5 bases). This CDR3 spans 13 amino acids. Between the trimmed V and J ends, which lost 5 bases and 4 bases, there was a span of 11 bases. Germline CDR1 reads SGHTA; CDR2 reads FQGNSA. The CDR3 loop reads CASSDLRGYGYTF. In nucleotides, the CDR3 is TGTGCCAGCAGCGATTTGAGGGGCTATGGCTACACCTTC.

The chain employs TRBV18 and TRBJ1-1; possibly TRBD1 for D (5 bases). There are 13 residues in the CDR3. V shed 6 bases and J shed 1 base, with 9 bases lying between them. From germline, CDR1 is KGHSH and CDR2 LQKENI. The CDR3 reads CASSLDKNTEAFF. The DNA for the CDR3 is TGTGCCAGCTCCCTGGACAAGAACACTGAAGCTTTCTTT. Using reference TRBV18 and TRBJ1-1 for the parts outside the CDR3, the full variable domain is NAGVMQNPRHLVRRRGQEARLRCSPMKGHSHVYWYRQLPEEGLKFMVYLQKENIIDESGMPKERFSAEFPKEGPSILRIQQVVRGDSAAYFCASSLDKNTEAFFGQGTRLTVV.

V gene TRBV29-1 combines with J gene TRBJ1-3; TRBD1 matches 7 bases. CDR1 and CDR2 (germline): SQVTM, ANQGSEA. This CDR3 has 16 residues. After removal of 3 bases from V and 0 bases from J, the junction contained 8 bases not matched to a gene. Here the CDR3 reads CSVDLPGQSSGNTIYF. CDR3 bases: TGCAGCGTTGATCTCCCGGGACAGAGCTCTGGAAACACCATATATTTT.

The J gene is TRBJ1-3, the V gene TRBV28; D gene ambiguous. Trimming shortened V by 3 bases and J by 0 bases, and 9 bases separated the two germline ends. Germline V gives CDR1 MDHEN, CDR2 SYDVKM. This CDR3 comprises 15 residues. The CDR3 here is CASSFFRDSGNTIYF. For the CDR3, the DNA is TGTGCCAGCAGTTTCTTCCGAGACTCTGGAAACACCATATATTTT.

The chain has TRBV6-5 and TRBJ2-7; tentative D call: TRBD2 (6 bases). Germline CDR1 and CDR2: MNHEY and SVGAGI. V was cut by 6 bases and J by 4 bases, with 16 bases left in between. The CDR3 spans 14 residues. The CDR3 protein is CASSGTLFTYEQYF. CDR3 nucleotides: TGTGCCAGCAGCGGGACTCTATTCACATACGAGCAGTACTTC.